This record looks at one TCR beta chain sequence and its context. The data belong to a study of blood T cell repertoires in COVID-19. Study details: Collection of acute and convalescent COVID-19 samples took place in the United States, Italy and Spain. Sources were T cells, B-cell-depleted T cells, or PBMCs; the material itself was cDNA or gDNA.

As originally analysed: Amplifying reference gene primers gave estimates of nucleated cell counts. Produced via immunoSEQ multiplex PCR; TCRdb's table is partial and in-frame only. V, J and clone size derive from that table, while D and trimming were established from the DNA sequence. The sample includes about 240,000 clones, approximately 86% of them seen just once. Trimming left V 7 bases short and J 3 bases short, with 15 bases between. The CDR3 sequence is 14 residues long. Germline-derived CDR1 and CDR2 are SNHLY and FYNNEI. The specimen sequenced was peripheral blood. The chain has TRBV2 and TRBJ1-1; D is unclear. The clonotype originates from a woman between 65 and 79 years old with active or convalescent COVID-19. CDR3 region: CASTSGVWDTEAFF. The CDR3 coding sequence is TGTGCCAGCACTTCCGGGGTGTGGGACACTGAAGCTTTCTTT.